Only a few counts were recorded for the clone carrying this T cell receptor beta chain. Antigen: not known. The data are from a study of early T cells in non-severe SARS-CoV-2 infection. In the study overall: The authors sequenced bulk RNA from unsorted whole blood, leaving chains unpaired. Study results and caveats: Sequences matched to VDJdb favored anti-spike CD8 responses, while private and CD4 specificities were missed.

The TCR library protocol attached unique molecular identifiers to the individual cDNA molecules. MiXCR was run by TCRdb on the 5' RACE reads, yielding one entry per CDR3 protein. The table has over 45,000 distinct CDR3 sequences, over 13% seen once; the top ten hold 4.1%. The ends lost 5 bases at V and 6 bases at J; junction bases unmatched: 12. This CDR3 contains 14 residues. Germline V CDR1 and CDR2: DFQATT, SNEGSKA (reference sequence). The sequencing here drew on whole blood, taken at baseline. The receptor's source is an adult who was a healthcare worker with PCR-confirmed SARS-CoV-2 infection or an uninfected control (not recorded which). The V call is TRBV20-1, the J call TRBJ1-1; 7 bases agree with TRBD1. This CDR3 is CSAFTNRGTAEAFF. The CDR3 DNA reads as TGCAGTGCTTTCACGAATCGCGGGACAGCTGAAGCTTTCTTT.